This entry lists 30 T cell receptor beta chains sequenced from one sample in a study of T cells after posttransplantation cyclophosphamide. Profiled with immunoSEQ multiplex PCR; TCRdb holds only in-frame clones, not every one. The data show thousands of clones, just over 95% seen once. The sample comprised naive CD8+ T cells sorted from PBMCs. The receptors were gathered from a man in his fifties or sixties in good health, CMV-negative, and a related stem cell transplant donor.

V usage is TRBV13 and J usage is TRBJ2-1; 9 bases map to TRBD1. CDR3 length: 15 residues. CDR1 is PRHDT and CDR2 is FYEKMQ in the germline V gene (reference sequence). The J segment lost 6 bases and the V segment lost 4 bases, leaving 7 bases of the junction unmatched. The CDR3 sequence is CASSWGTGFGNEQFF. The CDR3 nucleotides are TGTGCCAGCAGCTGGGGGACAGGGTTCGGCAATGAGCAGTTCTTC.

In the case of this clone: An end of the junction does not agree with germline; a read error may underlie this. The sample carries other DNA sequences with the same CDR3. The V and J genes are TRBV4-1 and TRBJ1-6; 7 nucleotides line up with TRBD1. CDR1 is MGHRA, CDR2 YSYEKL, per germline. The CDR3 loop spans 16 amino acids. CDR3 nucleotides: TGCGCCAGCAGCCAAGAGGGACAGCTGGATAATTCCCCCCTCCACTTT. Protein product: CASSQEGQLDNSPLHF.

The chain uses TRBV7-9 and TRBJ2-1; 8 bases line up with TRBD1. The CDR3 extends over 15 amino acids. Germline V CDR1 and CDR2: SEHNR, FQNEAQ (reference sequence). V lost 4 bases, J lost 7 bases, and 9 bases stayed unmatched. CDR3 nucleotides: TGTGCCAGCAGCTCCCCGCGGACAGGGCGGAATGAGCAGTTCTTC. Amino acids: CASSSPRTGRNEQFF.

V and J are TRBV9 and TRBJ1-2; D unclear. Per the germline V gene, CDR1 is SGDLS and CDR2 is YYNGEE. Trimming removed 0 bases from V and 4 bases from J, with 13 bases in between. CDR3 length equals 15 residues. The CDR3 DNA reads TGTGCCAGCAGCGTAGATGGTGGCAGTATCTATGGCTACACCTTC. It yields the protein CASSVDGGSIYGYTF.

V usage is TRBV29-1 and J usage is TRBJ2-1; maybe TRBD2 (6 bases). The CDR3 totals 16 residues. Germline V CDR1 and CDR2: SQVTM, ANQGSEA. V was pared by 6 bases and J by 8 bases, with 26 bases between. CDR3 in DNA: TGCAGCGTCCTACGTCGGGGGACCAGACGATATCATGAGCAGTTCTTC. Its protein is CSVLRRGTRRYHEQFF.

V usage is TRBV4-2 and J usage is TRBJ2-4, with a tentative D call TRBD2 (5 bases). Germline V CDR1 and CDR2: LGHNA, YNFKEQ. The germline V and J ends were trimmed by 2 bases and 4 bases, with 18 bases remaining between them. This CDR3 has 17 residues. The CDR3 spells CASSQSKSLADKNIQYF. The CDR3 DNA is TGTGCCAGCAGCCAATCTAAGTCCCTAGCCGATAAAAACATTCAGTACTTC.

The chain links TRBV13 to TRBJ2-1, with a tentative D call TRBD2 (6 bases). The germline V gene has CDR1 PRHDT and CDR2 FYEKMQ (reference sequence). There are 14 residues in the CDR3. The ends were cut back, 4 bases at V and 0 bases at J, with 7 bases in the middle. The DNA of the CDR3 is TGTGCCAGCAGCTCTAGCGTCTCCTACAATGAGCAGTTCTTC. Encoded protein: CASSSSVSYNEQFF.

CDR3 sequence reads: CASRRTGSYEQYF. CDR3 DNA sequence: TGTGCCAGCAGACGGACAGGCTCCTACGAGCAGTACTTC. This chain links TRBV27 with TRBJ2-5; 7 nucleotides agree with TRBD1. The closer fit of TRBJ2-7 to the DNA end suggests the J call may be wrong. CDR3 length: 13 residues. Germline CDR1 reads MNHEY; CDR2 reads SMNVEV (reference sequence).

This chain links TRBV23-1 with TRBJ2-5, with TRBD2 identical over 11 bases. TRBV23-1 is marked as an open reading frame, function uncertain. With 8 bases clipped from V and 3 bases from J, the junction kept 5 bases outside the gene matches. This CDR3 contains 14 residues. In DNA, the CDR3 is TGCGCCAGCGGTAGACTAGCGGGAAAAGAGACCCAGTACTTC. It encodes CASGRLAGKETQYF.

The CDR3: CASSYFAGAVNEQFF. The CDR3 DNA is TGTGCCAGCAGTTACTTTGCGGGAGCCGTGAATGAGCAGTTCTTC. This chain links TRBV6-6 with TRBJ2-1; 7 bases line up with TRBD2. After removal of 1 base from V and 7 bases from J, the junction contained 7 bases not matched to a gene. Germline CDR1 reads MNHNY; CDR2 reads SVGAGI (reference sequence). This CDR3 is built from 15 residues.

V and J are TRBV5-1 and TRBJ2-3, with D possibly being TRBD1 (7 bases). V lost 2 bases, J lost 0 bases, and 13 bases lay in between. Germline assignment: CDR1 SGHRS and CDR2 YFSETQ. The length of the CDR3 is 16 residues. The CDR3 region has the DNA TGCGCCAGCAGCTTTGACAGGGAGGTTAGCACAGATACGCAGTATTTT. It translates to CASSFDREVSTDTQYF. Filled out from reference TRBV5-1 and TRBJ2-3, the complete variable domain reads KAGVTQTPRYLIKTRGQQVTLSCSPISGHRSVSWYQQTPGQGLQFLFEYFSETQRNKGNFPGRFSGRQFSNSRSEMNVSTLELGDSALYLCASSFDREVSTDTQYFGPGTRLTVL.

This chain links TRBV19 with TRBJ2-5; D possibly corresponds to TRBD2 (6 bases). The germline gives CDR1 LNHDA, CDR2 SQIVND (reference sequence). V gave up 6 bases and J gave up 3 bases, with 14 bases separating them. CDR3 length: 14 amino acids. The CDR3: CASRPGALKETQYF. DNA for the CDR3: TGTGCCAGTAGGCCGGGAGCACTCAAAGAGACCCAGTACTTC.

For the CDR3, the DNA is TGTGCCAGCAGCTTCCGGGACAGGCAAGAGACCCAGTACTTC. Translating it yields CASSFRDRQETQYF. This chain joins TRBV5-8 and TRBJ2-5, with TRBD1 matching 8 bases. The CDR3 totals 14 residues. The germline V gene has CDR1 SGHTS and CDR2 YDEGEE. Losses at the gene ends were 2 bases for V and 2 bases for J; bases not matched to a gene: 2.

The chain combines TRBV19 with TRBJ1-4; D is uncertain. CDR1 and CDR2 (germline): LNHDA, SQIVND (reference sequence). CDR3 size: 15 residues. V lost 1 base and J 5 bases, leaving 11 bases between the germline ends. DNA of the CDR3: TGTGCCAGTAGTATAGTCGGAGTAACGAATGAAAAACTGTTTTTT. This codes for CASSIVGVTNEKLFF. Together with reference TRBV19 and TRBJ1-4, the CDR3 gives the full variable domain: DGGITQSPKYLFRKEGQNVTLSCEQNLNHDAMYWYRQDPGQGLRLIYYSQIVNDFQKGDIAEGYSVSREKKESFPLTVTSAQKNPTAFYLCASSIVGVTNEKLFFGSGTQLSVL.

CDR3 coding DNA: TGTGCCAGCAGTTCTGGACAGCTGAACACTGAAGCTTTCTTT. The encoded protein is CASSSGQLNTEAFF. The chain combines TRBV28 with TRBJ1-1, with D perhaps TRBD1 (6 bases). V lost 4 bases, J lost 0 bases, and 9 bases lay in between. CDR1 is MDHEN, CDR2 SYDVKM, per germline. CDR3 length equals 14 residues. Full variable domain (outside the CDR3, taken from reference TRBV28 and TRBJ1-1): DVKVTQSSRYLVKRTGEKVFLECVQDMDHENMFWYRQDPGLGLRLIYFSYDVKMKEKGDIPEGYSVSREKKERFSLILESASTNQTSMYLCASSSGQLNTEAFFGQGTRLTVV.

This chain joins TRBV30 and TRBJ2-7, with 7 bases identical to TRBD2. There are 12 residues in the CDR3. Germline trimming cut 4 bases from V and 3 bases from J; bases unmatched to any gene: 3. Per the germline V gene, CDR1 is GTSNPN and CDR2 is SVGIG (reference sequence). The CDR3 coding sequence is TGTGCCTGGACCGGGGGGTTCTACGAGCAGTACTTC. Its translation is CAWTGGFYEQYF. Combining the CDR3 with reference TRBV30 and TRBJ2-7 gives the whole variable domain SQTIHQWPATLVQPVGSPLSLECTVEGTSNPNLYWYRQAAGRGLQLLFYSVGIGQISSEVPQNLSASRPQDRQFILSSKKLLLSDSGFYLCAWTGGFYEQYFGPGTRLTVT.

V gene TRBV9 combines with J gene TRBJ2-4, with 9 positions matching TRBD1. The CDR3 is 15 amino acids. Germline trimming cut 3 bases from V and 6 bases from J; bases unmatched to any gene: 7. Germline CDR1 reads SGDLS; CDR2 reads YYNGEE. This chain's CDR3 is CASSASGTGRNIQYF. CDR3 nucleotides: TGTGCCAGCAGCGCCTCCGGGACAGGGAGAAACATTCAGTACTTC.

V gene TRBV27 combines with J gene TRBJ2-1; the D gene is possibly TRBD2 (6 bases). The V end lost 3 bases, the J end lost 7 bases, and 16 bases lay between the germline ends. The CDR3 sequence is 15 residues long. Germline-derived CDR1 and CDR2 are MNHEY and SMNVEV (reference sequence). The CDR3 sequence is CASSLGTGARNEQFF. The CDR3 nucleotides are TGTGCCAGCAGTTTGGGGACTGGGGCACGGAATGAGCAGTTCTTC.

V and J are TRBV7-2 and TRBJ2-5; 8 bases are shared with TRBD2. The CDR3 contains 19 residues. Germline CDR1 is SGHTA and CDR2 is FQGNSA. V was clipped by 3 bases and J by 4 bases; unmatched bases: 19. This CDR3 reads CASSFGDYNRRLAPETQYF. CDR3 in DNA: TGTGCCAGCAGCTTTGGCGATTATAATAGGCGACTAGCGCCAGAGACCCAGTACTTC. The full variable domain, its missing parts supplied by reference TRBV7-2 and TRBJ2-5, is GAGVSQSPSNKVTEKGKDVELRCDPISGHTALYWYRQSLGQGLEFLIYFQGNSAPDKSGLPSDRFSAERTGGSVSTLTIQRTQQEDSAVYLCASSFGDYNRRLAPETQYFGPGTRLLVL.

The chain is built from TRBV6-8 and TRBJ1-1, with D possibly being TRBD1 (6 bases). Germline CDR1 and CDR2: MNHGY and SAAAGT. Trimming stripped 0 bases from V and 8 bases from J, with 7 bases between. The CDR3 loop spans 12 amino acids. The CDR3 reads CASSYSTGEAFF. In nucleotides, the CDR3 is TGTGCCAGCAGTTACTCTACAGGGGAAGCTTTCTTT.

V gene TRBV5-5 combines with J gene TRBJ2-2, with 14 bases fitting TRBD2. CDR3 length equals 16 residues. The V and J ends lost 3 bases and 5 bases, in that order; junction bases with no gene match: 3. CDR1 and CDR2 from the germline V gene are SGHKS and YYEKEE (reference sequence). In nucleotides, the CDR3 is TGTGCCAGCAGCTCGGGACTAGCGGGGGCTACCGGGGAGCTGTTTTTT. Translated, it gives CASSSGLAGATGELFF.

This chain connects TRBV27 to TRBJ1-2; 9 nucleotides line up with TRBD1. The CDR3 extends over 16 amino acids. V gave up 4 bases and J gave up 4 bases; unmatched junction bases: 10. From germline, CDR1 is MNHEY and CDR2 SMNVEV (reference sequence). CDR3 sequence reads: CASSSTRRDRVYGYTF. The CDR3 DNA follows: TGTGCCAGCAGTTCAACGCGCCGGGACAGGGTCTATGGCTACACCTTC.

The V call is TRBV9, the J call TRBJ2-3, with a tentative D call TRBD2 (5 bases). This CDR3 spans 16 amino acids. Germline CDR1 is SGDLS and CDR2 is YYNGEE. The V gene lost 4 bases and the J gene lost 6 bases, with 21 bases spanning the gap. The CDR3, as DNA: TGTGCCAGCAGCTTATCGGGAATCTCACTCCTTGATACGCAGTATTTT. Translated: CASSLSGISLLDTQYF.

The chain combines TRBV7-8 with TRBJ2-1; D unresolved. The CDR3 runs 12 residues. Per germline, CDR1 SGHVS and CDR2 FQNEAQ. Trimming took 0 bases from V and 9 from J, leaving 6 bases between them. The CDR3 bases are TGTGCCAGCAGCTTAGCAAACACTGAGCAGTTCTTC. Protein product: CASSLANTEQFF.

The rearrangement uses TRBV29-1 and TRBJ2-3, with 8 nucleotides matching TRBD2. The CDR3 extends over 16 amino acids. The trim removed 1 base at V and 5 bases at J, leaving 11 bases unmatched. Germline CDR1 and CDR2: SQVTM and ANQGSEA. CDR3 bases: TGCAGCGTTGAAGGGACTAGCTTGCAATATGGAGATACGCAGTATTTT. Protein product: CSVEGTSLQYGDTQYF.

V usage is TRBV6-5 and J usage is TRBJ1-2; weak D call: TRBD1 (5 bases). This CDR3 is built from 15 residues. Germline V gene data show CDR1 as MNHEY and CDR2 as SVGAGI. V lost 6 bases to trimming and J lost 0 bases, with 14 bases between them. The CDR3 DNA follows: TGTGCCAGCAGCGAAAGACAGAGATCTAACTATGGCTACACCTTC. This encodes CASSERQRSNYGYTF.

The gene calls are TRBV5-1 and TRBJ2-7, with D possibly being TRBD2 (6 bases). Trimming left V 0 bases short and J 4 bases short, with 14 bases between. This CDR3 is 15 amino acids long. Looked up from germline, CDR1 is SGHRS and CDR2 is YFSETQ. The CDR3 loop reads CASSLAETGGYEQYF. CDR3 nucleotide sequence: TGCGCCAGCAGCTTGGCCGAGACCGGGGGTTACGAGCAGTACTTC. The complete variable domain, with remaining parts taken from reference TRBV5-1 and TRBJ2-7, reads KAGVTQTPRYLIKTRGQQVTLSCSPISGHRSVSWYQQTPGQGLQFLFEYFSETQRNKGNFPGRFSGRQFSNSRSEMNVSTLELGDSALYLCASSLAETGGYEQYFGPGTRLTVT.

The chain couples TRBV4-1 to TRBJ2-2; 8 bases match TRBD1. The CDR3 extends over 16 amino acids. From germline, CDR1 is MGHRA and CDR2 YSYEKL. Trimming took 2 bases from V and 1 from J; bases not matched to a gene: 3. The CDR3 DNA follows: TGCGCCAGCAGCCAACCCGGGACAGGGAACACCGGGGAGCTGTTTTTT. This translates into CASSQPGTGNTGELFF.

This clone was picked up one time. The rearrangement uses TRBV5-1 and TRBJ2-7; a weak D match, TRBD1 (6 bases). Trimming took 6 bases from V and 5 from J, leaving 18 bases between them. The CDR3 has 14 amino acids. Germline-derived CDR1 and CDR2 are SGHRS and YFSETQ. The CDR3 protein is CASKSLQGRDEQYF. The CDR3 DNA reads as TGCGCCAGCAAATCTTTACAGGGTCGCGACGAGCAGTACTTC.

The CDR3 sequence: CASSATGFRTDTQYF. CDR3 sequence (DNA): TGTGCCAGCAGCGCGACAGGGTTCCGTACAGATACGCAGTATTTT. The chain joins TRBV9 to TRBJ2-3, with TRBD1 matching over 7 bases. Germline values: CDR1 SGDLS, CDR2 YYNGEE. The CDR3 length is 15 residues. The trim removed 3 bases at V and 3 bases at J, leaving 7 bases unmatched.